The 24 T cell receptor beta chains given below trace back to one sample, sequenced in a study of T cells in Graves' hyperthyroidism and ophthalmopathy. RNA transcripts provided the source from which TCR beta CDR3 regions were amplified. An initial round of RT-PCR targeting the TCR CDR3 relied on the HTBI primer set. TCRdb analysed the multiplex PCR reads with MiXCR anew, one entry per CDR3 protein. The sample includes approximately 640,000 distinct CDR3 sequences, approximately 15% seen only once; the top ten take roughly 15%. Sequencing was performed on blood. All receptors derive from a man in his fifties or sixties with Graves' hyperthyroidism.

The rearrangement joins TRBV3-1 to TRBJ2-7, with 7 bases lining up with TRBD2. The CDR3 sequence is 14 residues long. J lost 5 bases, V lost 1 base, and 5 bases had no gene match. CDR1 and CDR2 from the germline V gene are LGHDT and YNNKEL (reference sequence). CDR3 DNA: TGTGCCAGCAGCCAAGTGGGGGGGACCAACGAGCAGTACTTC. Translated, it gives CASSQVGGTNEQYF.

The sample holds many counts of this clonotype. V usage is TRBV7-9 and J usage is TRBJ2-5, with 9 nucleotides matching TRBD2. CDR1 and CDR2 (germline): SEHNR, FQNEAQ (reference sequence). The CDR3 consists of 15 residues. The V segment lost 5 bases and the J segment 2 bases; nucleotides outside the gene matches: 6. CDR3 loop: CASSHRTSEQETQYF. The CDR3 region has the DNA TGTGCCAGCAGCCACCGGACTAGCGAGCAAGAGACCCAGTACTTC.

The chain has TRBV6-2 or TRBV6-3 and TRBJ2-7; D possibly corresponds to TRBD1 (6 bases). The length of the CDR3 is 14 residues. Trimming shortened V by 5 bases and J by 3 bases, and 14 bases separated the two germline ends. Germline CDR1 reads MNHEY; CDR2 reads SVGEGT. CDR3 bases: TGTGCCAGCAGTCCTCGACAGGTCTACTACGAGCAGTACTTC. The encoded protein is CASSPRQVYYEQYF.

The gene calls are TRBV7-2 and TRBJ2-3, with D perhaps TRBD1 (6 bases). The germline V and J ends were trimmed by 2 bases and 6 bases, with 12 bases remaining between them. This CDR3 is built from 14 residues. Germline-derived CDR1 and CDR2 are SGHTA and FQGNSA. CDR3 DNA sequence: TGTGCCAGCAGCTTAACTCGAGACAGGGATACGCAGTATTTT. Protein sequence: CASSLTRDRDTQYF.

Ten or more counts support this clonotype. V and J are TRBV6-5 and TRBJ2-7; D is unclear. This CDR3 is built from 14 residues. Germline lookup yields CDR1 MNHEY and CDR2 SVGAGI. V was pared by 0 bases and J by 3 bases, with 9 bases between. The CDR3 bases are TGTGCCAGCAGTTACTCAGGTACAAACTACGAGCAGTACTTC. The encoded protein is CASSYSGTNYEQYF.

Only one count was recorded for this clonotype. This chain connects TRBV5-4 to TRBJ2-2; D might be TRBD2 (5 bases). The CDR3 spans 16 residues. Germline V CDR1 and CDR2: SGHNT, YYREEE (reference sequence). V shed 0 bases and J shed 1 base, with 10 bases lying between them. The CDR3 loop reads CASSLVLGVNTGELFF. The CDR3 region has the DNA TGTGCCAGCAGCTTGGTGTTGGGAGTGAACACCGGGGAGCTGTTTTTT. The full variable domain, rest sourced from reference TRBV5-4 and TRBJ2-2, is ETGVTQSPTHLIKTRGQQVTLRCSSQSGHNTVSWYQQALGQGPQFIFQYYREEENGRGNFPPRFSGLQFPNYSSELNVNALELDDSALYLCASSLVLGVNTGELFFGEGSRLTVL.

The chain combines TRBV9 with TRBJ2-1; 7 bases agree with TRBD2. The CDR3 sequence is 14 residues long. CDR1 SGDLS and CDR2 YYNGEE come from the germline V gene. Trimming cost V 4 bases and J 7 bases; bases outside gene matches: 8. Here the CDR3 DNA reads TGTGCCAGCAGCTCCGGGGGGTCGGGGAATGAGCAGTTCTTC. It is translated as CASSSGGSGNEQFF. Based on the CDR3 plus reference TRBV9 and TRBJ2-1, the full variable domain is DSGVTQTPKHLITATGQRVTLRCSPRSGDLSVYWYQQSLDQGLQFLIQYYNGEERAKGNILERFSAQQFPDLHSELNLSSLELGDSALYFCASSSGGSGNEQFFGPGTRLTVL.

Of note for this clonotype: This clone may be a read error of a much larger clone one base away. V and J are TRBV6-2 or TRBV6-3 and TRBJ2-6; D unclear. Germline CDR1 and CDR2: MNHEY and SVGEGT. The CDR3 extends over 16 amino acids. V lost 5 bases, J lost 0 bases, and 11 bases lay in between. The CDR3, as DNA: TGTGCCAGCAGTCACCCGCTAACCTCTGGGGCCAACGTCCTGACTTTC. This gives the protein CASSHPLTSGANVLTF.

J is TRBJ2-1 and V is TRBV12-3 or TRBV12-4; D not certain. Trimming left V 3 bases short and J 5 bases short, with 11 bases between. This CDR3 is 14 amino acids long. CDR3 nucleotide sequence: TGTGCCAGCAGTTTCCCCAGGTTCAACAATGAGCAGTTCTTC. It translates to CASSFPRFNNEQFF.

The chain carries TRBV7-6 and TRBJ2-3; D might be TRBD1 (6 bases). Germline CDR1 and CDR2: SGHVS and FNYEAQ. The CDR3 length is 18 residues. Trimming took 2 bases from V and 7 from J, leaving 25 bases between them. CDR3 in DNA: TGTGCCAGCAGCTTATTTCGGTTTGGGACATCCAACCCCAATACGCAGTATTTT. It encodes CASSLFRFGTSNPNTQYF.

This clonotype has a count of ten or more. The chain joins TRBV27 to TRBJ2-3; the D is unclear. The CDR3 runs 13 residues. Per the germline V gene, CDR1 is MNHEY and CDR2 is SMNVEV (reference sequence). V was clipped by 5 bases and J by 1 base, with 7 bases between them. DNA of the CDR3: TGTGCCAGCAGTATCCCGCGCACAGATACGCAGTATTTT. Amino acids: CASSIPRTDTQYF.

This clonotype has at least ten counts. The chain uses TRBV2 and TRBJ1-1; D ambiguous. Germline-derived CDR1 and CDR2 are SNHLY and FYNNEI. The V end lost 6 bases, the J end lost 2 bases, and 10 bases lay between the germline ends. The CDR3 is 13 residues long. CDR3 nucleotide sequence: TGTGCCAGCAGGGCGGACTTTAACACTGAAGCTTTCTTT. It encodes CASRADFNTEAFF.

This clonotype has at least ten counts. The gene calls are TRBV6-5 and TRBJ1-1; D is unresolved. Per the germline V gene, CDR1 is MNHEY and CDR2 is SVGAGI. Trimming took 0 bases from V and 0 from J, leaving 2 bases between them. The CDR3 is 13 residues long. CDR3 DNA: TGTGCCAGCAGTTACTCGGTGAACACTGAAGCTTTCTTT. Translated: CASSYSVNTEAFF.

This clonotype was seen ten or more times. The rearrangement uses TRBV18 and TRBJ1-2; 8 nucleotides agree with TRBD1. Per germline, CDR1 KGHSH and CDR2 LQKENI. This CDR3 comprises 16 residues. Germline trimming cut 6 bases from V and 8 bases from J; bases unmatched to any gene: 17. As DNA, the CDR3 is TGTGCCAGCTCCCTATCGGCGCAGGGGGCGGTTCAAGGCTACACCTTC. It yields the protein CASSLSAQGAVQGYTF.

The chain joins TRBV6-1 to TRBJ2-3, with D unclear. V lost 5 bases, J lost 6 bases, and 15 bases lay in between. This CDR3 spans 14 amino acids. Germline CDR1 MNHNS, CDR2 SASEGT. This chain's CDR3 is CASSPTLTVDTQYF. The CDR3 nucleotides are TGTGCCAGCAGTCCTACGTTGACGGTGGATACGCAGTATTTT.

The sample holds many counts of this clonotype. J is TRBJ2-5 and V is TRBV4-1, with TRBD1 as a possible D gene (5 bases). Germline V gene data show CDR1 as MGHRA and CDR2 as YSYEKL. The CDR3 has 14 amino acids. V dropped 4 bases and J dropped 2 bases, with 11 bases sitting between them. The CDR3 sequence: CASSPGQFQETQYF. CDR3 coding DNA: TGCGCCAGCAGCCCCGGACAATTTCAAGAGACCCAGTACTTC.

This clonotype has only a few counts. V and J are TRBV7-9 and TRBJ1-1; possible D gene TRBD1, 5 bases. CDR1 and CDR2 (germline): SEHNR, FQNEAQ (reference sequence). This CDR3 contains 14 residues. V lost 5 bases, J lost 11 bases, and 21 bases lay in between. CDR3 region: CASSAVAGAQGAFF. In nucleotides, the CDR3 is TGTGCCAGCAGCGCAGTCGCCGGGGCCCAAGGGGCTTTCTTT. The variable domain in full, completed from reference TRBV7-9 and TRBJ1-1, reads DTGVSQNPRHKITKRGQNVTFRCDPISEHNRLYWYRQTLGQGPEFLTYFQNEAQLEKSRLLSDRFSAERPKGSFSTLEIQRTEQGDSAMYLCASSAVAGAQGAFFGQGTRLTVV.

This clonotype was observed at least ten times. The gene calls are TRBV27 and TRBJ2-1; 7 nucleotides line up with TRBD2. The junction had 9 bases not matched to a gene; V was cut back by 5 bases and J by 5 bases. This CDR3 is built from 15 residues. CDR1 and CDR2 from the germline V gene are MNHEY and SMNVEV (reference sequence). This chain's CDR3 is CASSRASGNHNEQFF. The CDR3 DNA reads TGTGCCAGCAGTAGGGCTAGCGGAAATCACAATGAGCAGTTCTTC.

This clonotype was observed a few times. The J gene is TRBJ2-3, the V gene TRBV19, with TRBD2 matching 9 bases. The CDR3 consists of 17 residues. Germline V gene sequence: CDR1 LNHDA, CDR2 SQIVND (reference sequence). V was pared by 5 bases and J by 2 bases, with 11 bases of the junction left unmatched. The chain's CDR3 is CASSSPGLAGTTDTQYF. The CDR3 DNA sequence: TGTGCCAGTAGTTCGCCGGGTCTAGCGGGAACCACAGATACGCAGTATTTT.

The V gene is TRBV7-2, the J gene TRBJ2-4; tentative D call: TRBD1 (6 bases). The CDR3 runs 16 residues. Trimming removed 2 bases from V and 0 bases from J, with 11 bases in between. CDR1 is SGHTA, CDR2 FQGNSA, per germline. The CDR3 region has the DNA TGTGCCAGCAGCTTATTAGGGACATTAGCCAAAAACATTCAGTACTTC. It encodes CASSLLGTLAKNIQYF.

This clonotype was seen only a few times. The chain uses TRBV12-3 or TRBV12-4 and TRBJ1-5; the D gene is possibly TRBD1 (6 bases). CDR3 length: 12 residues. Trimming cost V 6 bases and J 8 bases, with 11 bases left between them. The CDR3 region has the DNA TGTGCCAGCAGCCGAGGGGGAGAGCCCCAGCATTTT. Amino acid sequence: CASSRGGEPQHF.

The CDR3 loop reads CAWSGEGWGYTF. The CDR3 nucleotides are TGTGCCTGGAGTGGGGAGGGGTGGGGCTACACCTTC. The chain combines TRBV30 with TRBJ1-2, with a tentative D call TRBD1 (5 bases). V was shortened by 1 base and J by 8 bases, with 11 bases between the two germline ends. This CDR3 has 12 amino acids. The germline V gene encodes CDR1 GTSNPN and CDR2 SVGIG (reference sequence).

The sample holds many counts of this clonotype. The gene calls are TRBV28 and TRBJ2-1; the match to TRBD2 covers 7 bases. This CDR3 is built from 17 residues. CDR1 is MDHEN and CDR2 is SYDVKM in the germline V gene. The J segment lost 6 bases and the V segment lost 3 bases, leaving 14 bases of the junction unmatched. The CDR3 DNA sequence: TGTGCCAGCAGTTTCCCGACGGGGGTAGCGGGTACCAATGAGCAGTTCTTC. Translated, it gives CASSFPTGVAGTNEQFF. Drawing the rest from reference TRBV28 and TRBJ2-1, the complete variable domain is DVKVTQSSRYLVKRTGEKVFLECVQDMDHENMFWYRQDPGLGLRLIYFSYDVKMKEKGDIPEGYSVSREKKERFSLILESASTNQTSMYLCASSFPTGVAGTNEQFFGPGTRLTVL.

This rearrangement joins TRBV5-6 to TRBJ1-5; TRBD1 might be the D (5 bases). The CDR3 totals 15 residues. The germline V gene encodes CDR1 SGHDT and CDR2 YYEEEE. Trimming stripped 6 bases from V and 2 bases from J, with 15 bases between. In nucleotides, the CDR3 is TGTGCCAGCAACCACTGGGGGTTAGGCAATCAGCCCCAGCATTTT. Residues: CASNHWGLGNQPQHF.